The sequence of this TCR beta chain was determined in a study of cytomegalovirus exposure and HLA in healthy donors. General observations from the study: The study found most TCR sequences rare, yet found some public TCRs in many donors.

Sequenced by immunoSEQ multiplex PCR; TCRdb stores in-frame clones only, minus some. The repertoire holds 250,000 to 400,000 clones, with 70% to 90% as singletons. Separate from the 666-subject first cohort, the roughly 120-subject validation cohort was the one that the donors belonged to. In regard to this clone: The antigen is unknown.

V was clipped by 2 bases and J by 3 bases; unmatched bases: 5. The germline V gene encodes CDR1 SGHAT and CDR2 FQNNGV. CDR3 length: 15 amino acids. The chain recombines TRBV11-2 with TRBJ2-7; 9 bases are shared with TRBD1. The receptor comes from a man aged 30 to 45 in good health and CMV-seronegative. Input material: PBMCs. In nucleotides, the CDR3 is TGTGCCAGCAGCTTAATAGGACAGGGGAGCTACGAGCAGTACTTC. This sequence encodes CASSLIGQGSYEQYF.